What follows is one TCR beta chain and its context. Its antigen is not known. The V end lost 6 bases, the J end lost 6 bases, and 24 bases lay between the germline ends. The germline gives CDR1 SEHNR, CDR2 FQNEAQ (reference sequence). The CDR3 loop spans 16 amino acids. The authors ran the assay at deep level. Some clones are missing from TCRdb's copy, which holds only in-frame ones; the method was immunoSEQ multiplex PCR. There are about 680,000 clones in the sample; about 91% occur only once, and approximately 25% lies in the top ten. The record originates from a study of shared clonotypes between healthy human individuals. Across the study: Per donor, three plates held CD4 naive cells, three held CD4 memory, two held CD8 naive and one held CD8 memory.

Overall study findings and caveats: In contrast to clonotypes shared by all four donors, non-shared clonotypes had lower generation probabilities. Rarefaction gave evidence that sorted-subset sequencing remained incomplete despite large depth.

Positive CCR7 selection of CD45RO-negative cells yielded the naive CD8 cells, and terminally differentiated effector memory CD45RA+ cells were excluded. Specimen: naive CD8+ T cells sorted from blood. The clonotype originates from a man younger than 45 in good health. The chain uses TRBV7-9 and TRBJ2-7, with a possible D match to TRBD2 (6 bases). The CDR3 coding sequence is TGTGCCAGCAGTGTTGTGGGGGGAGACGGGAGTGGCGAGCAGTACTTC. The encoded protein is CASSVVGGDGSGEQYF.